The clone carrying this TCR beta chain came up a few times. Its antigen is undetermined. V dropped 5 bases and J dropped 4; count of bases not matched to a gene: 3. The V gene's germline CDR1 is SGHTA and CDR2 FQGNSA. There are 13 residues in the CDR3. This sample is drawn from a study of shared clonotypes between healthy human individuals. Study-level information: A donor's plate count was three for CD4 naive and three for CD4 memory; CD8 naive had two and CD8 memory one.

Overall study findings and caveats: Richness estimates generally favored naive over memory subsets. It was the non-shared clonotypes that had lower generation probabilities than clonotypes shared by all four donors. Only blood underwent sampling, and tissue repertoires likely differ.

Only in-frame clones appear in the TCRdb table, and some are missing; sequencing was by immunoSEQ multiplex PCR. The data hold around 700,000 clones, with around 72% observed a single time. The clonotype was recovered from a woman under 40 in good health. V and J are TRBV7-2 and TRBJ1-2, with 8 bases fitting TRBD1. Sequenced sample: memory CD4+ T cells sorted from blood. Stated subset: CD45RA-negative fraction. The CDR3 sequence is CASSIGTGYGYTF. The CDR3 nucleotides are TGTGCCAGCAGCATAGGGACAGGCTATGGCTACACCTTC.